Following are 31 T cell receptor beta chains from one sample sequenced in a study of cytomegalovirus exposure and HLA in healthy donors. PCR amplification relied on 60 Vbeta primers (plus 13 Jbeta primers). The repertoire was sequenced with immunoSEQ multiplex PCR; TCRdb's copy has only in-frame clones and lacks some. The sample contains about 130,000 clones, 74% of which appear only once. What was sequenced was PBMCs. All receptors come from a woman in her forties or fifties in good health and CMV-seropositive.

The CDR3 is CASSHGTGSGNTIYF. In DNA form, the CDR3 reads TGTGCCAGCAGCCACGGGACAGGCTCTGGAAACACCATATATTTT. The chain links TRBV21-1 to TRBJ1-3; the D segment call TRBD1 is taken from the table without a DNA check. TRBV21-1 constitutes a pseudogene. The CDR3 covers 15 residues.

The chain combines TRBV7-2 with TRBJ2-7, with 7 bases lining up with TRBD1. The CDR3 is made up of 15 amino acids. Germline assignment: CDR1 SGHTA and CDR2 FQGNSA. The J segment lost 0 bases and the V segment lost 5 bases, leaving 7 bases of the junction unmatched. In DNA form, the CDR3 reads TGTGCCAGCAGCAGAAGGACAGGTATCTCCTACGAGCAGTACTTC. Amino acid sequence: CASSRRTGISYEQYF.

CDR3 in amino acids: CASSRARGSYEQYF. CDR3 bases: TGTGCCAGCAGCCGCGCAAGGGGAAGCTACGAGCAGTACTTC. The chain is built from TRBV5-6 and TRBJ2-7; weak D call: TRBD1 (5 bases). Looked up from germline, CDR1 is SGHDT and CDR2 is YYEEEE. The CDR3 contains 14 residues. The ends were cut back, 4 bases at V and 3 bases at J, with 14 bases in the middle.

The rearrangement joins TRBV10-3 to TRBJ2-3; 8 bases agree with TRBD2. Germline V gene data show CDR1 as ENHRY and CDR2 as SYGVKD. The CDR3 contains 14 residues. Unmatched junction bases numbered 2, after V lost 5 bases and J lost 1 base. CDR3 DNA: TGTGCCATCAGTTTAGCGGGGCGCACAGATACGCAGTATTTT. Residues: CAISLAGRTDTQYF.

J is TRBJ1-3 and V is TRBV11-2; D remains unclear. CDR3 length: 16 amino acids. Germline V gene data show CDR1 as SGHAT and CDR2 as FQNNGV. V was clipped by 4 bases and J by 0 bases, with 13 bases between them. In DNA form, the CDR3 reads TGTGCCAGCAGCTCATTAAGGAGCGACTCTGGAAACACCATATATTTT. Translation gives CASSSLRSDSGNTIYF.

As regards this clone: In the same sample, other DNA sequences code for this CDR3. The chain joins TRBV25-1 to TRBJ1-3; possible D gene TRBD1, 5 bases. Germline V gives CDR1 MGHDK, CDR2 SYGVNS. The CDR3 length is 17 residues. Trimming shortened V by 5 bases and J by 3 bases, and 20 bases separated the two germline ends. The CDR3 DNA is TGTGCCAGCAGTAAACTCGGGCAGGGTGGTCGTGGAAACACCATATATTTT. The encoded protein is CASSKLGQGGRGNTIYF.

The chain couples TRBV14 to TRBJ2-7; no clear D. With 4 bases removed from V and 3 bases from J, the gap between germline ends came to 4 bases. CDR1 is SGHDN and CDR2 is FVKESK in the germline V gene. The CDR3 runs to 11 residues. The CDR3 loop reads CASSRGYEQYF. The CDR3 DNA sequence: TGTGCCAGCAGCCGAGGCTACGAGCAGTACTTC.

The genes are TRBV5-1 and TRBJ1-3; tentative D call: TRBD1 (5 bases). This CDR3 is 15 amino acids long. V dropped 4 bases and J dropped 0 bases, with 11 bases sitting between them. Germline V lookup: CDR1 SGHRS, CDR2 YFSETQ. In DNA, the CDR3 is TGCGCCAGCAGCAAAGAGACAGTCTCTGGAAACACCATATATTTT. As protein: CASSKETVSGNTIYF.

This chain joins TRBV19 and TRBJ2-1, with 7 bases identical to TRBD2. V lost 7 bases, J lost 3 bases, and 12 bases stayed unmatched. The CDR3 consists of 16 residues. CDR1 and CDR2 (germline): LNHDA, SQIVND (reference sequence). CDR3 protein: CASTLGGVAGYNEQFF. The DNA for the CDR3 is TGTGCCAGTACCTTGGGTGGGGTAGCGGGCTACAATGAGCAGTTCTTC.

The CDR3 region has the DNA TGTGCCGTACTAGCGGGGGGCTCCCGCTTTGGGGAGCAGTTCTTC. This sequence encodes CAVLAGGSRFGEQFF. The chain employs TRBV28 and TRBJ2-1, with 12 positions matching TRBD2. The V segment lost 11 bases and the J segment 10 bases; nucleotides outside the gene matches: 15. The CDR3 loop spans 15 amino acids. CDR1 MDHEN and CDR2 SYDVKM come from the germline V gene.

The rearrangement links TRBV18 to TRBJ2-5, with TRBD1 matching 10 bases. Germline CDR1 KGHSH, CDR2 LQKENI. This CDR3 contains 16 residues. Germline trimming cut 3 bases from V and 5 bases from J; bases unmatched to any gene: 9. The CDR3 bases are TGTGCCAGCTCACCGAGAAGGACAGGGGGGGATGAGACCCAGTACTTC. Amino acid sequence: CASSPRRTGGDETQYF.

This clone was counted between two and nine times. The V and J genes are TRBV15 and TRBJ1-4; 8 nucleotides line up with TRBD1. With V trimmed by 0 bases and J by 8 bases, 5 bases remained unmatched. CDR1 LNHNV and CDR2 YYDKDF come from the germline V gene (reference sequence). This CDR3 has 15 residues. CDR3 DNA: TGTGCCACCAGCAGAGACAGGGGGCATTGGGAAAAACTGTTTTTT. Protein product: CATSRDRGHWEKLFF. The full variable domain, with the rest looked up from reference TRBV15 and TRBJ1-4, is DAMVIQNPRYQVTQFGKPVTLSCSQTLNHNVMYWYQQKSSQAPKLLFHYYDKDFNNEADTPDNFQSRRPNTSFCFLDIRSPGLGDTAMYLCATSRDRGHWEKLFFGSGTQLSVL.

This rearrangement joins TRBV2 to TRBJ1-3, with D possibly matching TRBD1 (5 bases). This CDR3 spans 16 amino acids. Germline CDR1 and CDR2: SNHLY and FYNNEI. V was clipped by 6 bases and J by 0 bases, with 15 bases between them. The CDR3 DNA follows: TGTGCCAGCAGGCCCGAACAGGCTACCTCTGGAAACACCATATATTTT. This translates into CASRPEQATSGNTIYF.

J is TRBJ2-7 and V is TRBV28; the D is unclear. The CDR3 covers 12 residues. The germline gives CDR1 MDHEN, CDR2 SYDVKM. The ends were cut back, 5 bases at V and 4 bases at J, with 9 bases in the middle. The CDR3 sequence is CASSLYGYEQYF. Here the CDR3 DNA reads TGTGCCAGCAGTCTGTACGGTTACGAGCAGTACTTC. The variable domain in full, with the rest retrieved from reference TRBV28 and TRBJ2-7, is DVKVTQSSRYLVKRTGEKVFLECVQDMDHENMFWYRQDPGLGLRLIYFSYDVKMKEKGDIPEGYSVSREKKERFSLILESASTNQTSMYLCASSLYGYEQYFGPGTRLTVT.

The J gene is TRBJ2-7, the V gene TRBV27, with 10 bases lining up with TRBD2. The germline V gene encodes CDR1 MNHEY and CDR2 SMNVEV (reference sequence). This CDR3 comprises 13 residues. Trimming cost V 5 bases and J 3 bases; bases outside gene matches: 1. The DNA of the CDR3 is TGTGCCAGCAGTAGGACTAGCGGCTACGAGCAGTACTTC. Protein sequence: CASSRTSGYEQYF.

The CDR3 bases are TGTGCCACCAGCCTCTCCCGGAGTAACACTGAAGCTTTCTTT. It specifies CATSLSRSNTEAFF. The rearrangement links TRBV15 to TRBJ1-1, with D hard to call. CDR1 LNHNV and CDR2 YYDKDF come from the germline V gene (reference sequence). The CDR3 sequence is 14 residues long. V was pared by 5 bases and J by 2 bases, with 12 bases between.

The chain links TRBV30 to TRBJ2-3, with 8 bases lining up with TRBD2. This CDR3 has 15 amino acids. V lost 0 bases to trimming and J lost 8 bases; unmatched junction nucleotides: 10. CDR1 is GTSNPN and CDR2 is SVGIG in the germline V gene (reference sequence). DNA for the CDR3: TGTGCCTGGAGTGTGATCGGGAGTCGGGGGGGTACGCAGTATTTT. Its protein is CAWSVIGSRGGTQYF.

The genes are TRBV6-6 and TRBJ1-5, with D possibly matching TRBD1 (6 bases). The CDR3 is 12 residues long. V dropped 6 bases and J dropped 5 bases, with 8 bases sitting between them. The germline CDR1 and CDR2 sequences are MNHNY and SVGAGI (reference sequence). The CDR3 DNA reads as TGTGCCAGCAGACCAGGGGATCAGCCCCAGCATTTT. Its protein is CASRPGDQPQHF.

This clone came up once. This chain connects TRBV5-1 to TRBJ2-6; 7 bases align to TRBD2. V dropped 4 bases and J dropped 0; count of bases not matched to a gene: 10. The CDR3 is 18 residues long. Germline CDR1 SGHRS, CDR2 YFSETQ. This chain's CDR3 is CASSPRQAGTSGANVLTF. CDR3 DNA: TGCGCCAGCAGCCCACGCCAAGCGGGAACCTCTGGGGCCAACGTCCTGACTTTC.

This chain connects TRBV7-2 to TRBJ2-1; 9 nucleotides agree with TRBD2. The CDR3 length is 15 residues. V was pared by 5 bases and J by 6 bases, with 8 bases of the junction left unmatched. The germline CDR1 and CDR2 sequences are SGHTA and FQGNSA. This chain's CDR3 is CASSLSGGMFNEQFF. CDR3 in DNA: TGTGCCAGCAGCCTTAGCGGGGGAATGTTCAATGAGCAGTTCTTC.

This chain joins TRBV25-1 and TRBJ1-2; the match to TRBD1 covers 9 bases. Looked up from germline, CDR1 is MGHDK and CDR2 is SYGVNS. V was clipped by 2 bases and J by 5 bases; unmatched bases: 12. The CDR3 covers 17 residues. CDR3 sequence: CASSEPGGQGEAYGYTF. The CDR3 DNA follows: TGTGCCAGCAGTGAACCCGGGGGACAGGGAGAGGCGTATGGCTACACCTTC.

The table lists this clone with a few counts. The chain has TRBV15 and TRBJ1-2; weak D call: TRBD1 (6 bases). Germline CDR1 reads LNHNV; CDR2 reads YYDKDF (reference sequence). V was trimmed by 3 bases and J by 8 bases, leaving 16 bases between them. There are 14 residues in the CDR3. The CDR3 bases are TGTGCCACCAGCAGCAGGGGAAGATGGGAAGGCTACACCTTC. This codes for CATSSRGRWEGYTF.

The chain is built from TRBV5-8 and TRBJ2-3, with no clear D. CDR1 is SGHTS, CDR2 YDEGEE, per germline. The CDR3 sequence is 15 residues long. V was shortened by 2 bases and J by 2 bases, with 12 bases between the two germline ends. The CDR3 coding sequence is TGTGCCAGCAGCTTTCGCCAGACTTACACAGATACGCAGTATTTT. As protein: CASSFRQTYTDTQYF.

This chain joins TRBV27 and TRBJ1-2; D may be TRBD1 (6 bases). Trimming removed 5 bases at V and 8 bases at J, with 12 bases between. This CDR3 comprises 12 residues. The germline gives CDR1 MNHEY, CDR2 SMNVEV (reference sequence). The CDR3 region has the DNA TGTGCCAGCAGTCCGACAGGACGAGGCTACACCTTC. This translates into CASSPTGRGYTF.

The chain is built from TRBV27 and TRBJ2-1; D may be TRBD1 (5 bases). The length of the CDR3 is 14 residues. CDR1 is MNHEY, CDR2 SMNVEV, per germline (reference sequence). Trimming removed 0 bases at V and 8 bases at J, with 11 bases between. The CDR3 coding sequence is TGTGCCAGCAGTTTATCCGAAGGGGTGGATGAGCAGTTCTTC. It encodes CASSLSEGVDEQFF.

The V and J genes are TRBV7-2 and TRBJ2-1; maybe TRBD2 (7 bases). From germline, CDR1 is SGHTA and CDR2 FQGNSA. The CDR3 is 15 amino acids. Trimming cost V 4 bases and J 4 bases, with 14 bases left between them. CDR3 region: CASSWGLAAYNEQFF. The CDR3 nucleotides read TGTGCCAGCAGCTGGGGGCTAGCGGCATACAATGAGCAGTTCTTC.

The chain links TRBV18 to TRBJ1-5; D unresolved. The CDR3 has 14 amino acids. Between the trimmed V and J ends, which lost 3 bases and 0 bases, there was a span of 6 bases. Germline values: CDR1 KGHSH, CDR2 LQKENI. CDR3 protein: CASSPQNSNQPQHF. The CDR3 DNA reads TGTGCCAGCTCACCCCAAAATAGCAATCAGCCCCAGCATTTT.

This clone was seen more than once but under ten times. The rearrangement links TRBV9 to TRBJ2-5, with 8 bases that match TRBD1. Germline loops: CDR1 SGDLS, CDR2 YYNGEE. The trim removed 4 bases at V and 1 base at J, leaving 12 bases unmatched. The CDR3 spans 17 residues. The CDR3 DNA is TGTGCCAGCAGCCTAGAGGGTAATCAGGGGGCCCAAGAGACCCAGTACTTC. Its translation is CASSLEGNQGAQETQYF.

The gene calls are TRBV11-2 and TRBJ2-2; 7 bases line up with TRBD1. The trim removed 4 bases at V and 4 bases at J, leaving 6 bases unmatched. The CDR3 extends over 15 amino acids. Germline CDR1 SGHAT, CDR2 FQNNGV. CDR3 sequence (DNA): TGTGCCAGCAGCTCCTCAGACAGGGTCACCGGGGAGCTGTTTTTT. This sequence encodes CASSSSDRVTGELFF.

The CDR3 DNA is TGTGCCAGCTCACCACCGGGGAGCCGCCCCGGCGGCTACACCTTC. As protein: CASSPPGSRPGGYTF. The rearrangement joins TRBV18 to TRBJ1-2; D ambiguous. Between the trimmed V and J ends, which lost 0 bases and 8 bases, there was a span of 16 bases. CDR1 is KGHSH and CDR2 is LQKENI in the germline V gene. CDR3 length equals 15 residues.

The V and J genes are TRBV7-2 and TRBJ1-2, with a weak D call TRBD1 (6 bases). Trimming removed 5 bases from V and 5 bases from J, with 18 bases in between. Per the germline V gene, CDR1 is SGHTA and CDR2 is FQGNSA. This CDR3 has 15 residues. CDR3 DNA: TGTGCCAGCAGCGTGACAGGCTCGGGTTGGTATGGCTACACCTTC. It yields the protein CASSVTGSGWYGYTF.